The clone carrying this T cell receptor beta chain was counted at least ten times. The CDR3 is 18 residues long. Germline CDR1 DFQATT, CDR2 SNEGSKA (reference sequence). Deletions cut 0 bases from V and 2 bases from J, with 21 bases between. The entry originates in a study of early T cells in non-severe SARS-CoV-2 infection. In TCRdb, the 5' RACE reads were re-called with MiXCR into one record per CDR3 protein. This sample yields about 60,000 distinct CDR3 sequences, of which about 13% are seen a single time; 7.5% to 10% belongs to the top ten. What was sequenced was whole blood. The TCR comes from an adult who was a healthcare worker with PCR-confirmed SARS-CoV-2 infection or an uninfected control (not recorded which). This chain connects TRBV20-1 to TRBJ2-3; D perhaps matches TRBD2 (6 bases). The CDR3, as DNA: TGCAGTGCTAGAGATGCCGAACGGGGGAGAGGGGTCACAGATACGCAGTATTTT. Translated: CSARDAERGRGVTDTQYF.